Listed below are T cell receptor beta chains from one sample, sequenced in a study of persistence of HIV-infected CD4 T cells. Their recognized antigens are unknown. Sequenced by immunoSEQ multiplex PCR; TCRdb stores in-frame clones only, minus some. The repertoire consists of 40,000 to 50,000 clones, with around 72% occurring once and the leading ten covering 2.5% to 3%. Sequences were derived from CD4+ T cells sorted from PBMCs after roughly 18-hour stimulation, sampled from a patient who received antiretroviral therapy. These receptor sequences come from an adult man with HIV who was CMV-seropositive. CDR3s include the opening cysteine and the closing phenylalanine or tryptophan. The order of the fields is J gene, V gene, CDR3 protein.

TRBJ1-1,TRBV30,CAWRLGRGVGAFF
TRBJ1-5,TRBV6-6,CASSLRRGYSNQPQHF
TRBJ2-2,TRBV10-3,CAISGGTGGIGELFF
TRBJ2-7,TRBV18,CASSRGQGAQSSYEQYF
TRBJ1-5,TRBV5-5,CASSGGPERNQPQHF
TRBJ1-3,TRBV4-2,CASSQSSGINTIYF
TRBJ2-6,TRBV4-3,CASSRDGENSPGANVLTF
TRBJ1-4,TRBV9,CASSVAPLKGEKLFF
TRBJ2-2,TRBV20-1,CSASVTRGNTGELFF
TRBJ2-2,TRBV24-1,CATSDIPGGINTGELFF
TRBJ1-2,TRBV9,CASSVAPDRANYGYTF
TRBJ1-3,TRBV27,CASSQGASGNTIYF
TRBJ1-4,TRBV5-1,CASSWGGSDRYEKLFF
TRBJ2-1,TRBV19,CASSTGTSGSVAPFRYNEQFF